This paragraph reports one T cell receptor (beta chain). Its specificity is unknown. The data stem from a study of CD8 T cells in ankylosing spondylitis. J was trimmed by 0 bases and V by 5 bases; bases with no gene match: 9. Germline CDR1 DFQATT, CDR2 SNEGSKA (reference sequence). This CDR3 contains 16 residues. Whole-study findings and limits: Some of the motif variants had earlier been found in reactive arthritis patients' fluid and blood.

MiXCR, applied by TCRdb to the 5' RACE reads, yields one record per CDR3 protein. The sample carries roughly 100,000 distinct CDR3 sequences, nearly 25% recorded once. The genes are TRBV20-1 and TRBJ1-5; 8 bases align to TRBD1. The origin of this receptor is a male donor with ankylosing spondylitis. The specimen sequenced was synovial fluid, either unsorted or a sorted T cell fraction (not recorded which). The CDR3 here is CSASGGNDYSNQPQHF. Here the CDR3 DNA reads TGCAGTGCTTCAGGGGGCAATGATTATAGCAATCAGCCCCAGCATTTT.